The clone carrying this TCR beta chain was recorded many times. Its antigen remains unidentified. The data belong to a study of T cells after yellow fever vaccination. Overall study findings and caveats: The CD4 and CD8 compartments had a small share of their clonotypes in common.

UMIs were added to TCR cDNA along with a universal primer site when it was made by 5'RACE template switching. TCRdb reanalysed the 5' RACE reads using MiXCR and keeps one entry per CDR3 protein. The repertoire includes about 260,000 distinct CDR3 sequences, more than 3.5% of them detected once, and about 20% sits in the top ten. V shed 3 bases and J shed 6 bases, with 12 bases lying between them. CDR1 is SQVTM and CDR2 is ANQGSEA in the germline V gene. CDR3 size: 12 residues. Sample: PBMCs, taken 15 days after the yellow fever booster vaccination. The V call is TRBV29-1, the J call TRBJ2-7; the D gene could be TRBD1 or TRBD2 (5 bases each). This clonotype originated in a man aged 18 to 35 who received the YFV17D yellow fever vaccine. The CDR3 coding sequence is TGCAGCGTTGAGTCGCAGAGGGGCGAGCAGTACGTC. Residues: CSVESQRGEQYV.